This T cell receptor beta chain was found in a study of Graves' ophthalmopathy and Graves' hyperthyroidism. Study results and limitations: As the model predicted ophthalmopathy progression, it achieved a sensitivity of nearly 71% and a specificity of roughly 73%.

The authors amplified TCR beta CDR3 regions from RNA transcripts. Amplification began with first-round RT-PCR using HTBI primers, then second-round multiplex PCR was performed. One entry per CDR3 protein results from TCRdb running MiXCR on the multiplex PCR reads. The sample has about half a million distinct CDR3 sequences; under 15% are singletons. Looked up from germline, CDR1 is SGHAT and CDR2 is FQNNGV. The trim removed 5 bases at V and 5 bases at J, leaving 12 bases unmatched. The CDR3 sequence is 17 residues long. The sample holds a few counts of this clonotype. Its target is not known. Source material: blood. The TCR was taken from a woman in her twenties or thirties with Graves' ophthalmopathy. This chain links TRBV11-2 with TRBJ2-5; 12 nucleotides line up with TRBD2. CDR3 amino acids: CASSPSWTSGEGETQYF. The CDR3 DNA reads TGTGCCAGCAGCCCGTCCTGGACTAGCGGGGAGGGGGAGACCCAGTACTTC.